This T cell receptor beta chain was sequenced in a study of blood T cells in healthy people across ages. Study results and limitations: Using unsorted PBMCs precluded a conclusive naive versus antigen-experienced comparison.

A second PCR of 7 to 11 cycles used a sample-barcoded 5' primer and a J-beta primer mix. MiXCR, applied by TCRdb to the 5' RACE reads, yields one record per CDR3 protein. The sample consists of about 680,000 distinct CDR3 sequences, more than 40% of them appearing once. The CDR3 has 14 amino acids. Germline values: CDR1 SGHRS, CDR2 YFSETQ. The V gene lost 4 bases and the J gene lost 7 bases, with 18 bases spanning the gap. As for this clonotype: Its antigen remains unknown.

The sequencing input was blood. The sequence came from a woman aged 55-69 years in good health. This sequence joins TRBV5-1 and TRBJ2-7, with a possible D match to TRBD2 (5 bases). The chain's CDR3 is CASSPMPSSNEQYF. CDR3 nucleotide sequence: TGCGCCAGCAGCCCGATGCCTAGCTCGAATGAGCAGTACTTC.